This TCR beta chain was retrieved from a study of cytomegalovirus exposure and HLA in healthy donors (dated by TCRdb to the late 2010s). Regarding the study in general: In an earlier analysis of 450 to 750 of the donors, 276 Gb of sequence data and 90 million to 120 million unique TCR beta sequences from about 179 million T cells were reported. Across 300 to 500 genotyped donors of the cohort, an average of approximately 220,000 unique TCR beta nucleotide sequences per donor were sequenced, and roughly 20% of those sequences were non-productive. An early release that covered 640 HLA-typed donors contained approximately 300 gigabases of sequencing data and 85 million to 100 million unique TCR sequences. Every discovery cohort repertoire had been produced on one sequencing platform. The genetic ancestry cluster associated with self-reported Caucasian donors included over 65% of the roughly 380 genotyped donors. A handful of DR-DQ haplotypes were handled as single units for association and clustering because linkage in the cohort was strong. Donor age, sex, ethnicity and CMV serostatus were compiled together with the repertoire data. To predict cytomegalovirus infection status, the study combined high-throughput TCR immunosequencing, statistical association of individual TCRs with disease status, and machine learning. The study aimed to test whether signatures of past pathogen exposure could be identified by cataloging public T cell receptors. Besides the first cohort of some 670 subjects, a separate validation cohort made up of over 95 different subjects was used. Class I and class II HLA loci were covered by the typing at four-digit resolution. To decide whether each TCR beta V gene segment behaved as functional or pseudogenic, an earlier analysis of fewer than 750 of the donors relied on high-throughput TCR beta sequencing. Using immunosequencing, the study profiled T cell repertoires from roughly 650 subjects and related those repertoires to cytomegalovirus serostatus. A later genetic analysis used genome-wide SNP genotypes for 398 of the 666 donors, treating that subset as a discovery cohort. To study patterns of TCR occurrence, a later analysis re-analyzed previously published TCR beta repertoires from more than 550 donors and added high-resolution HLA genotyping. In the later analysis, no new phenotypic data were used to find candidate immune exposures; instead, reliance was placed on TCR beta sequences and their occurrence across donors. Typing coverage differed by locus: A, B, C, DRB1 and DQB1 were typed in roughly 620-630 donors, DQA1 in 522, DPA1 in approximately 610, and DPB1 in 472. The research as a whole found: Because HLA typing was missing for some donors at each locus, association tests included only the typed subset. The study gave a list of over 150 TCR beta chains associated with cytomegalovirus. According to the authors, the approach could potentially be generalized to other disease states and immunological phenotypes. Immune exposure information for the cohort was limited to CMV serostatus. Compared with the approximately 670-donor mean, donors in an Asian-associated ancestry cluster had fewer N-insertions in productive TCRs, according to a later genetic analysis. While some public TCRs were present in many individuals, most TCR sequences turned up only very rarely across donors. In a later analysis, TCR association rates were found to vary across HLA loci, with the most associated TCRs seen for DRB1 alleles and the fewest for HLA-C alleles. In a later genetic analysis, a missense DCLRE1C variant was associated with V-gene and J-gene trimming of TCR beta chains, and the association was replicated in an independent cohort. Only TCR beta chains were sequenced in this cohort, and the absence of alpha or paired-chain data limited detectable features. When HLA alleles, especially DR and DQ, strongly co-occurred, TCR associations were difficult to assign to individual alleles. Correlated functional status among segregating V segments might be attributable to linkage disequilibrium, but an unknown experimental factor could not be ruled out. According to a later analysis, parvovirus B19, influenza, CMV and Epstein-Barr virus appeared linked to several top co-occurrence clusters. Some IMGT-functional V segments, including TRBV6-2 and TRBV6-3, could not be told apart with the 87-base-pair reads, so those segments were excluded. The presence/absence analyses assumed that sequencing depth was roughly uniform across donors, and that assumption may not be true. In vitro tests confirmed that three of the cytomegalovirus-associated TCR beta chains recognize cytomegalovirus antigens. Because counts were too low, approximately 15 rarely observed V segments, including chromosome 9 orphons, were excluded from the earlier analysis of some 540 of the donors. In an earlier analysis of about 600 of the donors, most TCR beta V segments appeared in productive rearrangements about 87% or about 30% of the time, broadly matching IMGT annotations. In a later analysis, 16,951 TCR beta sequences were associated with specific HLA alleles at a false discovery rate of 0.05. A further reported finding was that TCR beta sequences accurately predicted the HLA-A and HLA-B alleles for most subjects in the first cohort. In a later analysis, HLA-associated TCR beta chains were found to be more clonally expanded and to have lower generation probabilities than equally common non-associated chains. According to a later analysis, most CMV-associated TCR beta chains appeared to be HLA-restricted, and the HLA associations seemed to be driven largely by CMV exposure. The sequencing pipeline was judged likely to have produced a cluster of highly shared sequence variants as a technical artifact. The classifier was reported to diagnose cytomegalovirus status with high specificity and sensitivity in both the original and validation cohorts.

In total, 500 to 700 healthy bone marrow donors made up the cohort. At the time of sampling, every cohort member was nominally healthy, though immune exposures that went unrecorded were likely present. The donor tested CMV seronegative and was one of the 352 seronegative cohort members. A peripheral blood sample was collected from each donor, and TCR beta sequencing was performed on peripheral blood mononuclear cells. Genomic DNA extraction from the blood cell samples was performed with the Qiagen DNeasy Blood Extraction Kit. As to this clone: No cognate antigen has been identified for it. One base away there is no much larger clone; base qualities are not given.

V is shortened by 3 bases, J by 0 bases, and the region joining them spans 5 bases. From a lookup of the germline V gene (reference sequence), CDR1 and CDR2 are SEHNR and FQNEAQ. Measured from the cysteine to the phenylalanine, the CDR3 is 13 residues long. CDR3 DNA only is kept here, 39 bases in frame from base 1. Receptor amplification or capture employed the immunoSEQ multiplex PCR assay. For the multiplex PCR, a mixture combining 60 forward primers for TCR Vbeta segments and 13 reverse primers for TCR Jbeta segments was used. The CDR3 region of rearranged TCR beta genes was amplified from genomic DNA with a multiplex PCR assay. Amplified TCR beta libraries were sequenced as 87-base-pair reads on the Illumina HiSeq System. Under the source paper's analysis protocol: Across the roughly 600 repertoires, a later analysis counted 78 million or so unique TCR beta chains, around 10 million of which were shared by at least two donors. Raw reads were error-corrected and collapsed into unique sequences with a nearest-neighbor algorithm that merged closely related sequences to remove PCR and sequencing errors. To assign V, D and J gene segments, CDR3 sequences were aligned to IMGT reference sequences. Each retained sequence needed at least a six-nucleotide match to both a V gene segment and a J gene segment. A rearrangement was called productive if the CDR3 had no stop codons and remained in frame with V and J, and every other rearrangement was called non-productive. CDR3 was defined by IMGT convention, running from the second conserved V-encoded cysteine to the conserved J-encoded phenylalanine. In an earlier analysis of more than 550 of the donors, sequences lacking an unambiguous match to a single V gene segment were excluded. In an earlier analysis of 587 of the donors, V segments were called functional above 56.7% productive rearrangements and were called segregating when the between-donor standard deviation exceeded 5%. A statistical classification framework was built to diagnose cytomegalovirus status from the catalog of TCR beta chain sequences. In a later analysis, TCR nucleotide sequences were compared against IMGT/GENE-DB human TR gene sequences so that V and J genes could be assigned. Using the TCRdist pipeline, a later analysis assigned CDR3 sequences along with most-parsimonious VDJ recombination scenarios. In a later analysis, each TCR beta chain was defined by its CDR3 amino acid sequence together with its V-gene family, and reads lacking a unique V-gene family were excluded. To address suspected cross-contamination and a sequencing artifact, a later analysis removed under 600 highly shared, low-generation-probability nucleotide sequences. A later analysis calculated a clonal expansion index for each public chain from normalized within-repertoire ranks of inferred template counts. Generation probabilities in a later analysis came from a VDJ recombination model fitted to out-of-frame rearrangements, and those results were checked against IGoR. In a later analysis, hypergeometric tests were used to score TCR-TCR, TCR-HLA and TCR-CMV co-occurrence, with a repertoire-size bias correction applied to TCR pairs. False discovery rates were estimated in a later analysis by permuting HLA or CMV assignments 20 times. A later analysis grouped co-occurring TCRs with DBSCAN, adding TCRdist sequence similarity when clustering within HLA-allele-positive subsets. Repertoires with fewer than 30,000 or more than 120,000 public chains, plus five repertoires with anomalous nucleotide sharing, were excluded from co-occurrence clustering. Here the immuneACCESS table is served through TCRdb, limited to in-frame sequences with V and J called. Missing clones are a known gap in these copies; in checked studies unresolved V genes cover under half, and the rest lacks a known reason. That table gives V, J and clone size, and the DNA gave D and trimming. The sample includes roughly 160,000 clones, with about 68% observed a single time. The ten largest clones represent over 2.5% of the sample.

Sequencing was performed on PBMCs. The chain was built from TRBV7-9 and TRBJ1-2; no confident D gene assignment can be made. The receptor was isolated from a female donor in good health and CMV-seronegative. CDR3 protein: CASSFETNYGYTF. In nucleotide form, the sequence is TGTGCCAGCAGCTTTGAGACTAACTATGGCTACACCTTC.